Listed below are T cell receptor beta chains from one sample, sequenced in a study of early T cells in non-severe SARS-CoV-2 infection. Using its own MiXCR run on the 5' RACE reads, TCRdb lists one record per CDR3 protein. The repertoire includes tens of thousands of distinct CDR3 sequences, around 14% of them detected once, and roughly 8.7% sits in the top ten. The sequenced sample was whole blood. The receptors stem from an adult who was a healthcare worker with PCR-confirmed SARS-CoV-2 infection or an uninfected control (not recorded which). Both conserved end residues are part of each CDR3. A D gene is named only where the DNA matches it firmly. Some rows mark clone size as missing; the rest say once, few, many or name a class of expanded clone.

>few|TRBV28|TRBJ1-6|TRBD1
TGTGCCAGCAGACAACAGGGGTTGGCGTCACCCCTCCACTTT
CASRQQGLASPLHF
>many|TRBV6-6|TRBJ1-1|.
TGTGCCAGCGGAGGGGATGTCCCCACTGAAGCTTTCTTT
CASGGDVPTEAFF
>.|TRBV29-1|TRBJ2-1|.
TGCAGCGTTGAACTCCCGGGGGAGCAGTTCTTC
CSVELPGEQFF
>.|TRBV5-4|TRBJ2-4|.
TGTGCCAGCAGCCAACCGGGACGGAAAAACATTCAGTACTTC
CASSQPGRKNIQYF
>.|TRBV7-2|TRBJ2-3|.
TGTGCCAGCAGCTTAGGTGGTCCCACAGATACGCAGTATTTT
CASSLGGPTDTQYF
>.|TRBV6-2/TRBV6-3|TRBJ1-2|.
TGTGCCAGCCTCGGGACACAGAACTATGGCTACACCTTC
CASLGTQNYGYTF
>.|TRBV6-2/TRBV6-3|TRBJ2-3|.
TGTGCCAGCAGTTACTCGATGGCGCCAACCCAAGATACGCAGTATTTT
CASSYSMAPTQDTQYF
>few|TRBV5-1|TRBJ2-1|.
TGCGCCAGCAGCTTGGGGGGGACATCTCTCTCCTACAATGAGCAGTTCTTC
CASSLGGTSLSYNEQFF
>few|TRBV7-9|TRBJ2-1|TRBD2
TGTGCCAGCAGCTTAGCGCTAGCGGGCCCCTACAATGAGCAGTTCTTC
CASSLALAGPYNEQFF
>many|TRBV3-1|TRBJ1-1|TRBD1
TGTGCCAGCAGGGGACAGGGAAGGACTGAAGCTTTCTTT
CASRGQGRTEAFF
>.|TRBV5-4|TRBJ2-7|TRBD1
TGTGCCAGCAGCTACGACAGGGTGATGAGCTCCTACGAGCAGTACTTC
CASSYDRVMSSYEQYF
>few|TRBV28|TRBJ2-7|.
TGTGCCAGCAGTTCGAACCCGGGCAGGGGAGATTACGAGCAGTACTTC
CASSSNPGRGDYEQYF
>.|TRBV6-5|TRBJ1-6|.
TGTGCCAGCAGGGCCCGCCCGGGACCGAATTCACCCCTCCACTTT
CASRARPGPNSPLHF
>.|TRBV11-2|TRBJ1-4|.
TGTGCCAGCAGCACGATCGGCCAAGGAAAACTGTTTTTT
CASSTIGQGKLFF
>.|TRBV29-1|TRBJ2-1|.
TGCAGCGCTAGGCGGGGGCCCAATGAGCAGTTCTTC
CSARRGPNEQFF
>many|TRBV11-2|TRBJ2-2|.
TGTGCCAGCAGCTTAATCGGGGGGCAAAGCGGGGAGCTGTTTTTT
CASSLIGGQSGELFF
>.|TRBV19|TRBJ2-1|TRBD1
TGTGCCAGTAGTACGAGGGGGCTAGCTCCGAGCTCCTACGATGAGCCGTTCTTC
CASSTRGLAPSSYDEPFF
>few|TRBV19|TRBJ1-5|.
TGTGCCAGTACATCTGGGGGGGGCAGAAATAGCAATCAGCCCCAGCATTTT
CASTSGGGRNSNQPQHF
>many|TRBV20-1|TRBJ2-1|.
TGCAGTGCCCGTCGGCAATACAATGAGCAGTTCTTC
CSARRQYNEQFF
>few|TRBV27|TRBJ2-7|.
TGTGCCAGCAGTTTTGATGTGTATACTCGCTCCTACGAGCAGTACTTC
CASSFDVYTRSYEQYF
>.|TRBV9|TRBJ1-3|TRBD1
TGTGCCAGCAGCGGACGCCAAGGGGGCAAGGCATTATTCGGAAACACCATATATTTT
CASSGRQGGKALFGNTIYF
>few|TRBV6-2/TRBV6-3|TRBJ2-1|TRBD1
TGTGCCAGCAGTGGGTATCGGACAGGGAGGATGAATGAGCAGTTCTTC
CASSGYRTGRMNEQFF
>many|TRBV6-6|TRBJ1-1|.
TGTGCCAGCAAGAACAAGTCGCCCACTGAAGCTTTCTTT
CASKNKSPTEAFF
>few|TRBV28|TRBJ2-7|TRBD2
TGTGCCAGCGGGACTAGATTACCCGCGGAGCAGTACTTC
CASGTRLPAEQYF
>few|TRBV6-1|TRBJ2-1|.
TGTGCCAGCAGTGTCCACATTAGCGGATACAATGAGCAGTTCTTC
CASSVHISGYNEQFF
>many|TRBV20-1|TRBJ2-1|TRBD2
TGCAGTGCTAGACTAGCGGGATTGAGCTCCTACAATGAGCAGTTCTTC
CSARLAGLSSYNEQFF
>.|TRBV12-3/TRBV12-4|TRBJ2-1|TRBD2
TGTGCCAGCACTCCAGGGGCTAGCGGGAGTATCGGTCCCCCCTCCTACAATGAGCAGTTCTTC
CASTPGASGSIGPPSYNEQFF
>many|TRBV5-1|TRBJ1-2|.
TGCGCCAGCAGCCCGGACGGGACGGAGTATGGCTACACCTTC
CASSPDGTEYGYTF
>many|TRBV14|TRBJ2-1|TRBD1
TGTGCCAGCAGCCGAACAGGGGGTCAGTTCTTC
CASSRTGGQFF
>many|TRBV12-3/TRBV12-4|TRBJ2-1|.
TGTGCCAGCACTTTGGGGGGTTCCTACAATGAGCAGTTCTTC
CASTLGGSYNEQFF
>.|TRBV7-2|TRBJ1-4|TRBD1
TGTGCCAGCACCCGACAGGGAACTAATGAAAAACTGTTTTTT
CASTRQGTNEKLFF
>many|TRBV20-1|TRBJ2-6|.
TGCAGTGCCGAGAAGGGGTCTGGGGCCAACGTCCTGACTTTC
CSAEKGSGANVLTF
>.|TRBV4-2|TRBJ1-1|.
TGTGCCAGCAGCCAAGATACGGGAAGCACTGAAGCTTTCTTT
CASSQDTGSTEAFF
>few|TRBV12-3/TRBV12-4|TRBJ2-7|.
TGTGCCAGCAGTCCTCGGGACGGTGTTGTCGAGCAGTACTTC
CASSPRDGVVEQYF
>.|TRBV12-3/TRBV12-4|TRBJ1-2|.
TGTGCCAGCAGTCGAGGGTCCTATGGCTACACCTTC
CASSRGSYGYTF